This T cell receptor (beta chain) was found in a study of cytomegalovirus exposure and HLA in healthy donors. Here immunoSEQ multiplex PCR was the method, and the copy in TCRdb shows in-frame clones only, minus some. The table includes roughly 330,000 clones, 87% detected once. With regard to this clone: Its target is unknown.

Germline CDR1 and CDR2: GTSNPN and SVGIG (reference sequence). V lost 1 base, J lost 4 bases, and 14 bases lay in between. The CDR3 is 16 amino acids. Points from the study as a whole: For cytomegalovirus status, the classifier reportedly gave diagnoses with high specificity and sensitivity. Clusters of TCRs from the first cohort tended to co-occur in the roughly 120 validation repertoires (as a later analysis found).

The receptor was derived from a woman aged 25 to 45 in good health and CMV-seropositive. V is TRBV30 and J is TRBJ1-6, with D maybe TRBD1 (5 bases). Sample: PBMCs. In DNA, the CDR3 is TGTGCCTGGAGTGCTTCGGCAGGGAGGTATAATTCACCCCTCCACTTT. Its translation is CAWSASAGRYNSPLHF.